A single sample is the source of the 8 T cell receptor beta chains below, sequenced in a study of T cell changes during pregnancy in multiple sclerosis. Here immunoSEQ multiplex PCR was the method, and the copy in TCRdb shows in-frame clones only, minus some. The sample carries roughly 38,000 clones, roughly 91% recorded once. The specimen was CD4+ T cells from peripheral blood mononuclear cells, collected in the third trimester of pregnancy. These receptors all stem from a female donor with multiple sclerosis, enrolled in a pregnancy study.

The chain uses TRBV10-3 and TRBJ1-1; D perhaps matches TRBD1 (5 bases). In germline, CDR1 is ENHRY, CDR2 SYGVKD. CDR3 length: 15 amino acids. The V end lost 0 bases, the J end lost 8 bases, and 16 bases lay between the germline ends. Here the CDR3 DNA reads TGTGCCATCAGTGAGTCGCAGGTTCCCCGGACAGAAGCTTTCTTT. It encodes CAISESQVPRTEAFF.

The rearrangement joins TRBV5-1 to TRBJ1-1; D perhaps matches TRBD1 (6 bases). The CDR3 totals 15 residues. V lost 0 bases and J 1 base, leaving 10 bases between the germline ends. The germline V gene has CDR1 SGHRS and CDR2 YFSETQ. CDR3 sequence reads: CASSLVGTPNTEAFF. The CDR3 nucleotides are TGCGCCAGCAGCTTGGTTGGGACACCGAACACTGAAGCTTTCTTT.

This clone was observed once. The CDR3 region has the DNA TGTGCCAGCAGCTTAGATCCGGGACAGGGGGCTCTCTTTCCGTTCTTC. Translated, it gives CASSLDPGQGALFPFF. V is TRBV13 and J is TRBJ2-1; 12 nucleotides line up with TRBD1. The CDR3 is made up of 16 amino acids. Germline assignment: CDR1 PRHDT and CDR2 FYEKMQ (reference sequence). With V trimmed by 1 base and J by 15 bases, 13 bases remained unmatched.

This rearrangement joins TRBV7-2 to TRBJ1-4, with D tentatively TRBD1 (5 bases). The V gene's germline CDR1 is SGHTA and CDR2 FQGNSA. The CDR3 consists of 15 residues. The V end lost 2 bases, the J end lost 3 bases, and 10 bases lay between the germline ends. The CDR3 loop is CASSLTGPSNEKLFF. CDR3 DNA: TGTGCCAGCAGCTTAACAGGTCCCTCTAATGAAAAACTGTTTTTT.

This sequence joins TRBV7-9 and TRBJ2-7; 11 positions match TRBD2. J lost 3 bases, V lost 5 bases, and 3 bases had no gene match. The CDR3 sequence is 14 residues long. CDR1 and CDR2 from the germline V gene are SEHNR and FQNEAQ (reference sequence). CDR3 in amino acids: CASSLTSGSYEQYF. CDR3 in DNA: TGTGCCAGCAGCCTTACTAGCGGGAGCTACGAGCAGTACTTC.

The chain employs TRBV7-6 and TRBJ2-7, with 13 bases fitting TRBD2. This CDR3 is 20 amino acids long. With V trimmed by 0 bases and J by 6 bases, 17 bases remained unmatched. Germline CDR1 and CDR2: SGHVS and FNYEAQ. The DNA of the CDR3 is TGTGCCAGCAGCTTAGCCTCCTTACTAGCGGGGGGGACCAAGCCCTTCGAGCAGTACTTC. Residues: CASSLASLLAGGTKPFEQYF.

The chain couples TRBV6-5 to TRBJ1-1, with 7 nucleotides matching TRBD1. The junction had 9 bases not matched to a gene; V was cut back by 0 bases and J by 11 bases. The CDR3 is 14 residues long. Germline V gives CDR1 MNHEY, CDR2 SVGAGI. The CDR3 coding sequence is TGTGCCAGCAGTTACTCGTCTGGGACAGTCCGTGCTTTCTTT. Its protein product is CASSYSSGTVRAFF.

J is TRBJ1-1 and V is TRBV11-2; D uncertain. The CDR3 is 13 amino acids. Germline lookup yields CDR1 SGHAT and CDR2 FQNNGV. Trimming stripped 4 bases from V and 7 bases from J, with 13 bases between. The CDR3 spells CASSSFRDFEAFF. In DNA form, the CDR3 reads TGTGCCAGCAGCTCCTTCCGGGATTTTGAAGCTTTCTTT.